The 7 T cell receptor beta chains below all came from one sample that was sequenced in a study of OX40 agonist ivuxolimab in advanced cancers. The data were produced by immunoSEQ multiplex PCR, yet TCRdb's version contains in-frame clones alone and is incomplete. The data contain 25,000 to 30,000 clones, 70% to 80% of them seen just once; the ten biggest clones take up 25% to 30%. The specimen comprised CD4+ or CD8+ T cells sorted from blood, sampled in a trial of the OX40 agonist ivuxolimab. The source is an adult with an advanced solid tumor such as melanoma, head and neck, liver or kidney cancer.

The V gene is TRBV11-2, the J gene TRBJ2-5; unclear D gene. Trimming pared 5 bases from V and 2 bases from J, leaving 3 bases between. The CDR3 loop spans 11 amino acids. The germline CDR1 and CDR2 sequences are SGHAT and FQNNGV. CDR3 nucleotides: TGTGCCAGCAGCATACAAGAGACCCAGTACTTC. It translates to CASSIQETQYF.

The chain has TRBV6-1 and TRBJ1-5; D is unresolved. Germline V CDR1 and CDR2: MNHNS, SASEGT. This CDR3 spans 19 amino acids. Trimming took off 3 bases at V and 0 bases at J, with 21 bases between the two ends. The CDR3 DNA reads TGTGCCAGCAGTGAGTCTGGGGTTTTGTTTTGGAGTAGCAATCAGCCCCAGCATTTT. Encoded protein: CASSESGVLFWSSNQPQHF.

This chain links TRBV11-2 with TRBJ2-7; D remains unclear. The CDR3 extends over 13 amino acids. The germline gives CDR1 SGHAT, CDR2 FQNNGV. The ends were cut back, 3 bases at V and 3 bases at J, with 9 bases in the middle. CDR3 protein: CASSFGQSYEQYF. CDR3 sequence (DNA): TGTGCCAGCAGCTTCGGGCAGAGCTACGAGCAGTACTTC.

This chain uses TRBV5-1 with TRBJ2-1, with D possibly TRBD2 on 6 matching bases. V was shortened by 6 bases and J by 4 bases, with 17 bases between the two germline ends. The CDR3 is 15 residues long. Germline lookup yields CDR1 SGHRS and CDR2 YFSETQ. CDR3 sequence: CASTLTGGGYNEQFF. Written as DNA, the CDR3 is TGCGCCAGCACCCTCACGGGCGGAGGGTACAATGAGCAGTTCTTC. Using reference TRBV5-1 and TRBJ2-1 for the parts outside the CDR3, the full variable domain is KAGVTQTPRYLIKTRGQQVTLSCSPISGHRSVSWYQQTPGQGLQFLFEYFSETQRNKGNFPGRFSGRQFSNSRSEMNVSTLELGDSALYLCASTLTGGGYNEQFFGPGTRLTVL.

V and J are TRBV14 and TRBJ2-7; a weak D match, TRBD2 (7 bases). The CDR3 extends over 13 amino acids. The V end was cut by 8 bases, the J end by 1 base, with 12 bases between. The germline CDR1 and CDR2 sequences are SGHDN and FVKESK. CDR3: CASRGGGSYEQYF. The CDR3 region has the DNA TGTGCCAGCCGAGGGGGAGGGTCCTACGAGCAGTACTTC.

This sequence joins TRBV28 and TRBJ2-1, with TRBD2 matching over 8 bases. Germline CDR1 reads MDHEN; CDR2 reads SYDVKM. V was pared by 5 bases and J by 5 bases, with 8 bases of the junction left unmatched. The CDR3 runs 15 residues. The CDR3 coding sequence is TGTGCCAGCAGTAGAAGCGGGAGCATCCACAATGAGCAGTTCTTC. Protein product: CASSRSGSIHNEQFF.

The rearrangement links TRBV13 to TRBJ2-7, with D possibly TRBD2 on 6 matching bases. There are 13 residues in the CDR3. Germline V gene sequence: CDR1 PRHDT, CDR2 FYEKMQ (reference sequence). Trimming left V 5 bases short and J 5 bases short, with 13 bases between. The CDR3 DNA sequence: TGTGCCAGCAGCCCGGGAGTGGGTAACGAGCAGTACTTC. Translation: CASSPGVGNEQYF. The whole variable domain, remainder taken from reference TRBV13 and TRBJ2-7, is AAGVIQSPRHLIKEKRETATLKCYPIPRHDTVYWYQQGPGQDPQFLISFYEKMQSDKGSIPDRFSAQQFSDYHSELNMSSLELGDSALYFCASSPGVGNEQYFGPGTRLTVT.